One and the same sample provided the 5 T cell receptor beta chains below, sequenced in a study of blood T cell repertoires in COVID-19. Only in-frame clones appear in the TCRdb table, and some are missing; sequencing was by immunoSEQ multiplex PCR. The table includes fewer than 80,000 clones, around 88% detected once. The specimen sequenced was peripheral blood. Receptors were obtained from a man older than 75 with COVID-19, enrolled during active disease.

The CDR3 loop reads CASWTGLNTEAFF. The CDR3 DNA is TGTGCCAGCTGGACAGGGTTGAACACTGAAGCTTTCTTT. This chain uses TRBV6-5 with TRBJ1-1, with TRBD1 matching over 8 bases. J gave up 0 bases and V 8 bases, and 2 bases lay outside the gene matches. This CDR3 has 13 amino acids. CDR1 and CDR2 from the germline V gene are MNHEY and SVGAGI.

This clone was seen only once. The CDR3 spells CASSGLRDSLQTTQYF. The DNA of the CDR3 is TGTGCCAGCAGTGGTCTCCGGGACAGCCTTCAAACTACGCAGTATTTT. The V call is TRBV6-1, the J call TRBJ2-3, with 7 bases matching TRBD1. CDR3 size: 16 residues. V trimming: 4 bases; J trimming: 8 bases; junction bases outside the gene matches: 15. Germline assignment: CDR1 MNHNS and CDR2 SASEGT.

This chain uses TRBV28 with TRBJ1-2; possibly TRBD1 for D (5 bases). Germline loops: CDR1 MDHEN, CDR2 SYDVKM. The CDR3 extends over 13 amino acids. V was trimmed by 2 bases and J by 7 bases, leaving 11 bases between them. The CDR3 nucleotides read TGTGCCAGCAGTTTAATGGGAAGGGGTGGCTACACCTTC. Amino acid sequence: CASSLMGRGGYTF.

The chain employs TRBV9 and TRBJ1-4; D is unresolved. With 3 bases removed from V and 6 bases from J, the gap between germline ends came to 15 bases. Germline V gives CDR1 SGDLS, CDR2 YYNGEE. This CDR3 region has 15 residues. CDR3 bases: TGTGCCAGCAGCGGCGCCGGGAGGTCGGATGAAAAACTGTTTTTT. It translates to CASSGAGRSDEKLFF.

This rearrangement joins TRBV4-2 to TRBJ1-2; 7 bases line up with TRBD1. CDR1 LGHNA and CDR2 YNFKEQ come from the germline V gene. V lost 3 bases to trimming and J lost 8 bases; unmatched junction nucleotides: 18. There are 17 residues in the CDR3. CDR3 DNA: TGTGCCAGCAGCCAGACATCGGGACAGAACAAAGAGAGGGGCTACACCTTC. Its protein product is CASSQTSGQNKERGYTF.